These T cell receptor beta chains were read from a single sample in a study of T cells after posttransplantation cyclophosphamide. Assay used: immunoSEQ multiplex PCR; TCRdb lists only in-frame clones, some missing. The table lists approximately 52,000 clones, about 86% of them singletons. Material: PBMCs. These receptors were collected from a young man with a blood cancer, CMV-positive, and with a related stem cell donor. CDR3s include the opening cysteine and the closing phenylalanine or tryptophan. Each record gives: V gene, D gene, clone size, J gene, CDR3 DNA, CDR3 protein. The D gene is left open where the match is weak. Clone sizes are given selectively: once, few, many, or a class where the clone is expanded.

TRBV5-6	-	-	TRBJ1-1	TGTGCCAGCAGCCTCCTCCTCGGGTCCGGCACTGAAGCTTTCTTT	CASSLLLGSGTEAFF
TRBV7-8	TRBD2	-	TRBJ2-7	TGTGCCAGCAGCAGTCAAGGCGGGAGCTACGAGCAGTACTTC	CASSSQGGSYEQYF
TRBV15	TRBD1	-	TRBJ1-4	TGTGCCACCAGCAGAAAACCGGGACAGGGGAAAGAAAAACTGTTTTTT	CATSRKPGQGKEKLFF
TRBV9	-	-	TRBJ2-7	TGTGCCAGCAGCGTAGTAAGTTTCGGGGGAGAGCAGTACTTC	CASSVVSFGGEQYF
TRBV28	-	-	TRBJ2-7	TGTGCCAGCAGTTCGGTCAGGGGATCGGTCTACGAGCAGTACTTC	CASSSVRGSVYEQYF
TRBV28	TRBD1	-	TRBJ2-1	TGTGCCAGCAGTCCTGGGGGACAGTACTACAGTGAGCAGTTCTTC	CASSPGGQYYSEQFF
TRBV7-9	-	-	TRBJ2-5	TGTGCCAGCACCGGGGGGACCCAGTACTTC	CASTGGTQYF
TRBV18	TRBD1	-	TRBJ2-3	TGTGCCAGCTCTCAAGACAGGGGCGGCACAGATACGCAGTATTTT	CASSQDRGGTDTQYF
TRBV6-4	-	once	TRBJ1-2	TGTGCCAGCAGTGGTACAGGGATGGGAGGCTACACCTTC	CASSGTGMGGYTF
TRBV7-9	-	-	TRBJ1-2	TGTGCCAGCAGCCTCGTAGGGGCAGACGGCTATGGCTACACCTTC	CASSLVGADGYGYTF
TRBV19	TRBD1	-	TRBJ2-5	TGTGCCAGTAGTTCGGACAGGGTTCGGGGGACCCAGTACTTC	CASSSDRVRGTQYF
TRBV6-1	-	-	TRBJ1-1	TGTGCCAGCAGTTCCCCTATACAGGGGAACACTGAAGCTTTCTTT	CASSSPIQGNTEAFF
TRBV19	TRBD1	-	TRBJ1-5	TGTGCCAGTAGTACCGACAGGGAGGTAAGATCCCTTAATCAGCCCCAGCATTTT	CASSTDREVRSLNQPQHF
TRBV5-1	-	-	TRBJ2-1	TGCGCCAGCAGCTTTTCCGTTTTGGGGACTGACAGAAATGAGCAGTTCTTC	CASSFSVLGTDRNEQFF
TRBV10-3	TRBD2	-	TRBJ2-5	TGTGCCATCAGTGAGTGGAAGGGACTAGCGGTACAAGAGACCCAGTACTTC	CAISEWKGLAVQETQYF
TRBV2	TRBD1	-	TRBJ1-5	TGTGCCAGCGGGACAGGGGCTAGCAATCAGCCCCAGCATTTT	CASGTGASNQPQHF
TRBV5-5	-	-	TRBJ2-7	TGTGCCAGCAGCTTGATGGGCGACGAGCAGTACTTC	CASSLMGDEQYF
TRBV14	TRBD2	-	TRBJ2-7	TGTGCCAGCAGCCAAGTCGGAGGAAGCGGGAGAATTTACGAGCAGTACTTC	CASSQVGGSGRIYEQYF
TRBV11-2	-	-	TRBJ2-7	TGTGCCAGCAGACGGGACTTCCAATACGAGCAGTACTTC	CASRRDFQYEQYF
TRBV29-1	-	-	TRBJ2-7	TGCAGCGCTAGGGACTCTGGCGAGCAGTACTTC	CSARDSGEQYF
TRBV5-4	-	-	TRBJ2-7	TGTGCCAGCAGCTTGTTTCGTAATGAGCAGTACTTC	CASSLFRNEQYF
TRBV6-1	-	-	TRBJ2-1	TGTGCCAGCAGTCCCCGAGCGCTAGTCTACAATGAGCAGTTCTTC	CASSPRALVYNEQFF
TRBV6-4	-	-	TRBJ2-1	TGTGCCAGCAGTGACTCGGCCAGCGGGCCAGACCCCAACAATGAGCAGTTCTTC	CASSDSASGPDPNNEQFF
TRBV5-1	TRBD1	few	TRBJ1-1	TGCGCCAGCAGCTTGGATCCCGGACAGGGTGAAGCTTTCTTT	CASSLDPGQGEAFF
TRBV5-6	-	once	TRBJ2-7	TGTGCCAGCAGCTTGTGGGCAGGAAGCTCCTACGAGCAGTACTTC	CASSLWAGSSYEQYF
TRBV19	TRBD2	few	TRBJ2-3	TGTGCCAGTTTGCCTAGCGGGAGAACAGATACGCAGTATTTT	CASLPSGRTDTQYF
TRBV11-1	-	-	TRBJ2-7	TGTGCCAGCAGCTTGAGCTATGGTTCCTACGAGCAGTACTTC	CASSLSYGSYEQYF
TRBV2	-	-	TRBJ2-7	TGTGCCAGCAGTCTTCAGGGGAGCTCCTACGAGCAGTACTTC	CASSLQGSSYEQYF
TRBV2	-	-	TRBJ2-5	TGTGCCAGCAGTGGGCGGTTGGAGACCCAGTACTTC	CASSGRLETQYF
TRBV28	-	-	TRBJ2-4	TGCGCCAGCAGTAATCAGGGGATGGGAAACATTCAGTACTTC	CASSNQGMGNIQYF
TRBV5-1	TRBD2	-	TRBJ2-1	TGCGCCTCCGCCGGCCTAGCGGTAGACAATGAGCAGTTCTTC	CASAGLAVDNEQFF
TRBV5-1	TRBD2	-	TRBJ2-7	TGCGCCAGCAGCTTGCAAATGTCGCTAGCGGTGGGCGAGCAGTACTTC	CASSLQMSLAVGEQYF
TRBV28	-	-	TRBJ2-1	TGTGCCAGCAGTCCCAATAGCGGCGGAGGGCATGAGCAGTTCTTC	CASSPNSGGGHEQFF
TRBV29-1	TRBD1	-	TRBJ2-2	TGCAGCGATGGACAGGGTAACACCGGGGAGCTGTTTTTT	CSDGQGNTGELFF
TRBV30	TRBD2	-	TRBJ2-7	TGTGCCTGCCGGGGGGACGTGTCCTACGAGCAGTACTTC	CACRGDVSYEQYF
TRBV7-9	TRBD1	-	TRBJ1-2	TGTGCCAGCAGCCAAGCATATGACGGGACAGTCTATGGCTACACCTTC	CASSQAYDGTVYGYTF
TRBV29-1	TRBD1	-	TRBJ2-3	TGCAGCGTTGCTACCAGGGGGACAGATACGCAGTATTTT	CSVATRGTDTQYF
TRBV14	TRBD1	-	TRBJ1-2	TGTGCCAGCAGCCCCATCACAGGGGGCGATGGCTACACCTTC	CASSPITGGDGYTF
TRBV4-2	TRBD2	-	TRBJ2-2	TGTGCCAGCGGACTAGCGGGGCCCACCGAGGAGCTGTTTTTT	CASGLAGPTEELFF
TRBV5-5	-	-	TRBJ2-7	TGTGCCAGCAGCTTCCAACAGGGAAAAAACGAGCAGTACTTC	CASSFQQGKNEQYF
TRBV6-5	TRBD1	few	TRBJ1-4	TGTGCCAGCAGTCGGACAGGGGTCAACGAAAAACTGTTTTTT	CASSRTGVNEKLFF
TRBV7-6	TRBD1	-	TRBJ1-1	TGTGCCAGCAGCTTATCGACAGGGTCAGACACTGAAGCTTTCTTT	CASSLSTGSDTEAFF
TRBV7-3	TRBD1	-	TRBJ1-1	TGTGCCAGCAGCCTCGGACAGGGGACCCCTCCGAACACTGAAGCTTTCTTT	CASSLGQGTPPNTEAFF
TRBV2	-	-	TRBJ2-5	TGTGCCAGCACCGGGCAGGGGAGGACCCAGTACTTC	CASTGQGRTQYF
TRBV29-1	TRBD1	-	TRBJ2-6	TGCAGCGTTTACCGGGACAGGGACAGCTCTGGGGCCAACGTCCTGACTTTC	CSVYRDRDSSGANVLTF
TRBV13	-	-	TRBJ1-1	TGTGCCAGCAGCTCAGAGCTCGCCACAGGGTGGAACACTGAAGCTTTCTTT	CASSSELATGWNTEAFF
TRBV2	TRBD1	few	TRBJ1-1	TGTGCCAGCAGTGACTCGGGGACAGGCCACACTGAAGCTTTCTTT	CASSDSGTGHTEAFF
TRBV5-8	-	-	TRBJ1-3	TGTGCCAGCAGCTTGTGGGGGCAGGGGCACACCATATATTTT	CASSLWGQGHTIYF
TRBV5-1	TRBD1	-	TRBJ1-5	TGCGCCAGCAGCTTGGGGGACAGCCCTAATCAGCCCCAGCATTTT	CASSLGDSPNQPQHF
TRBV11-3	-	once	TRBJ1-1	TGTGCCAGCAGCTTAGCGATTATCATGGACAGGAACACTGAAGCTTTCTTT	CASSLAIIMDRNTEAFF
TRBV18	TRBD1	-	TRBJ1-5	TGTGCCAGCTCCCACGACAGGGGTAGCAATCAGCCCCAGCATTTT	CASSHDRGSNQPQHF